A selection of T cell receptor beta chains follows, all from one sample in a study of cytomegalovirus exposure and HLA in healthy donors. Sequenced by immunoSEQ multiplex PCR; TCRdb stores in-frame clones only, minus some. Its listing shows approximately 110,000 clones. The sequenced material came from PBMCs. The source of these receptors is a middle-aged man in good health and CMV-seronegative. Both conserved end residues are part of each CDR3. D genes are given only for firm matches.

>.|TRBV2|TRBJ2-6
TGTGCCAGCAGAGACCCGTTCGGTCAGGGCAGGGCTGGGGCCAACGTCCTGACTTTC
CASRDPFGQGRAGANVLTF
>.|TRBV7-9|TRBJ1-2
TGTGCCTTCGGGGAGTGGAGCGATCACTATGGCTACACCTTC
CAFGEWSDHYGYTF
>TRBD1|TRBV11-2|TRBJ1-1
TGTGCCAGCAGCCTCCGGGACAGGGGACAGGGCACTGAAGCTTTCTTT
CASSLRDRGQGTEAFF
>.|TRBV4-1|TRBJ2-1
TGCGCCAGCAGCCAAGAAGGCGCGGGTCCCTACAATGAGCAGTTCTTC
CASSQEGAGPYNEQFF
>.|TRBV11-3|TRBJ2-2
TGTGCCAGCAGCTTCGGACTTGCGGTTGGCGAGGAGCTGTTTTTT
CASSFGLAVGEELFF
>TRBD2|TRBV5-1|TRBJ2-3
TGCGCCAGCAGCCGGGAGGGGTACACAGATACGCAGTATTTT
CASSREGYTDTQYF
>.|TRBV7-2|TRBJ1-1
TGTGCCAGCAGCCCAGGGTTGACTGAAGCTTTCTTT
CASSPGLTEAFF
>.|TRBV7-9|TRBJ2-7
TGTGCCAGCAGCTTTCCAGGGCCCTACGAGCAGTACTTC
CASSFPGPYEQYF
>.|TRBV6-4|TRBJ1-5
TGTGCCAGCAGGCTGGGGGGGCAGCCCCAGCATTTT
CASRLGGQPQHF
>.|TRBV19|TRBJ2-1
TGTGCCAGTAGTATAGTCAGCGCCACTGGTGAGCAGTTCTTC
CASSIVSATGEQFF
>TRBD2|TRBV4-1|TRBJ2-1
TGCGCCAGCAGCCAGCCTCTAGCGACCGGGAGGAATGAGCAGTTCTTC
CASSQPLATGRNEQFF
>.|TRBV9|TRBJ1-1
TGTGCCAGCGGCAGGGGAGCCACTGAAGCTTTCTTT
CASGRGATEAFF
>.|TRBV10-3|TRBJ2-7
TGTGCCATCTCTTCAGGGCCTACCTACGAGCAGTACTTC
CAISSGPTYEQYF
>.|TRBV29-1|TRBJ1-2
TGCAGCGTTGTCGGAACTAGTGGCTACACCTTC
CSVVGTSGYTF
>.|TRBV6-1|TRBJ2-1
TGTGCCAGCCGTAGCCAACTGAACTCCTACAATGAGCAGTTCTTC
CASRSQLNSYNEQFF
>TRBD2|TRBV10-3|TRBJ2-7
TGTGCCATTCGACTAGCGGCCTCCTACGAGCAGTACTTC
CAIRLAASYEQYF
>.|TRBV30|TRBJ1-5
TGTGCCTGGAGTACCGGACATAGCAATCAGCCCCAGCATTTT
CAWSTGHSNQPQHF
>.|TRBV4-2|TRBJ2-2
TGTGCCAGCAGCCAAGATAATGTCGTCACCGGGGAGCTGTTTTTT
CASSQDNVVTGELFF
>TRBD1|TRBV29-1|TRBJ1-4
TGCAGCGCTAACTCCATACAGGGGGCACTGGAAAAACTGTTTTTT
CSANSIQGALEKLFF
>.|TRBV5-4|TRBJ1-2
TGTGCCAGCAGCCTTCCTCGGCAACAGGCTAACTATGGCTGCACCTTC
CASSLPRQQANYGCTF
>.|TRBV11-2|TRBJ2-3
TGTGCCAGCAGCTTAAATACTAGGGGGGGGCAGTATTTT
CASSLNTRGGQYF
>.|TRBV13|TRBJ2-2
TGTGCCAGCAGCTTAAACCCCAGGGACGGGGAGCTGTTTTTT
CASSLNPRDGELFF
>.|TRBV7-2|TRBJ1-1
TGTGCCAGCAGCTTAGTTGGGGCTGTGTCTGAAGCTTTCTTT
CASSLVGAVSEAFF
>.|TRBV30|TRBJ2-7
TGTGCCTGGAGAGGTTCAGGGGACGAGCAGTACTTC
CAWRGSGDEQYF
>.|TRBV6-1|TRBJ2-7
TGTGCCAGCAGTATATGGGAGAGGAGCTCCTACGAGCAGTACTTC
CASSIWERSSYEQYF
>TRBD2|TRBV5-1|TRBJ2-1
TGCGCCAGCAGCTCCCAATCTAGCGGACTAAACAATGAGCAGTTCTTC
CASSSQSSGLNNEQFF
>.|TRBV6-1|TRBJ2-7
TGTGCCAGCAGCGCGCCTACAAGGGGTTACGAGCAGTACTTC
CASSAPTRGYEQYF
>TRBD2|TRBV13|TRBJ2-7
TGTGCCAGCAGCTTACCTCATGGACTAGCGGGAGTCGAGCAGTACTTC
CASSLPHGLAGVEQYF
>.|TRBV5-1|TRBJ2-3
TGCGCCAGCAGCTTGGGAGGGCCAGATACGCAGTATTTT
CASSLGGPDTQYF
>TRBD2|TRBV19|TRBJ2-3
TGTGCCAGTAGTATGGAACTAGCGGGAGGGCTAGATCGTCCGTATTTT
CASSMELAGGLDRPYF
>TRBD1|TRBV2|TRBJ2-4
TGTGCCAGCAGTGGACAGGGGGAAGGTAGCATTCAGTACTTC
CASSGQGEGSIQYF
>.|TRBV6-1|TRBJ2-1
TGTGCCAGCAGTGGGACGGCGGGTTACAATGAGCAGTTCTTC
CASSGTAGYNEQFF
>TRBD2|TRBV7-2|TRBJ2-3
TGTGCCAGCAGCTTAGTGGGACTAGGAGACGGTACGCAGTATTTT
CASSLVGLGDGTQYF
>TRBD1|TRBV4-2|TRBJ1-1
TGTGCCAGCAGCCAAGCTATCACAGGGGGAGGACTCGAGACTGAAGCTTTCTTT
CASSQAITGGGLETEAFF
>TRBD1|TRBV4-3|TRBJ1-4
TGCGCCAGCAGCCCGACAGGGTATAATGAAAAACTGTTTTTT
CASSPTGYNEKLFF
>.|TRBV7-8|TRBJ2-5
TGTGCCAGCAGCTTGGACTTGAAGGGTGGTGAGACCCAGTACTTC
CASSLDLKGGETQYF
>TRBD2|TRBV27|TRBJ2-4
TGTGCCAGCAGCCCAAACCCTAGGACGGGGGGGATCCTAGCCAAAAACATTCAGTACTTC
CASSPNPRTGGILAKNIQYF
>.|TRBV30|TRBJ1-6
TGTGCCTGGAGTCCGGACTCGAATAATTCACCCCTCCACTTT
CAWSPDSNNSPLHF
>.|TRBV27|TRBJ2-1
TGTGCCAGCAGTTTACTGGGGCTAGCGGAGCAGTTCTTC
CASSLLGLAEQFF
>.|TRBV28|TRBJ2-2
TGTGCCAGCAGTTCTCTAACCCATCTAGATCCCGGGGAGCTGTTTTTT
CASSSLTHLDPGELFF